These 23 T cell receptor beta chains were sequenced from one sample in a study of siplizumab effects on memory and regulatory T cells. Data came from immunoSEQ multiplex PCR; TCRdb stores just in-frame clones and leaves some out. Here the sample spans some 100,000 clones, roughly 97% being singletons. The sequencing input was naive CD4+ T cells sorted from blood. The source is a human donor in good health.

This chain joins TRBV18 and TRBJ2-5; 10 nucleotides align to TRBD1. CDR3 size: 15 residues. Germline V CDR1 and CDR2: KGHSH, LQKENI. V lost 3 bases, J lost 5 bases, and 6 bases stayed unmatched. The CDR3 loop is CASSPVTGGAETQYF. DNA of the CDR3: TGTGCCAGCTCACCGGTGACAGGGGGCGCGGAGACCCAGTACTTC. Full variable domain (rest looked up from reference TRBV18 and TRBJ2-5): NAGVMQNPRHLVRRRGQEARLRCSPMKGHSHVYWYRQLPEEGLKFMVYLQKENIIDESGMPKERFSAEFPKEGPSILRIQQVVRGDSAAYFCASSPVTGGAETQYFGPGTRLLVL.

The rearrangement uses TRBV5-1 and TRBJ2-1, with TRBD2 matching over 10 bases. Germline CDR1 is SGHRS and CDR2 is YFSETQ. The ends lost 0 bases at V and 8 bases at J; junction bases unmatched: 5. The CDR3 has 15 residues. The CDR3 nucleotides read TGCGCCAGCAGCTTGGAGCGGGGGGGCCGGGATGAGCAGTTCTTC. Translated, it gives CASSLERGGRDEQFF.

The rearrangement uses TRBV2 and TRBJ1-6; 8 nucleotides line up with TRBD1. Germline V gene data show CDR1 as SNHLY and CDR2 as FYNNEI. Trimming cost V 6 bases and J 6 bases; bases outside gene matches: 10. There are 16 residues in the CDR3. The CDR3 DNA sequence: TGTGCCAGCAGCGTGCAGGGGGCGTCTAGTAATTCACCCCTCCACTTT. This translates into CASSVQGASSNSPLHF.

The V gene is TRBV27, the J gene TRBJ1-2; 8 bases fit TRBD1. V was pared by 5 bases and J by 3 bases, with 14 bases of the junction left unmatched. This CDR3 is 17 amino acids long. In germline, CDR1 is MNHEY, CDR2 SMNVEV (reference sequence). The chain's CDR3 is CASSTRQGREFYYGYTF. In DNA, the CDR3 is TGTGCCAGCAGTACGAGACAGGGGCGAGAATTCTACTATGGCTACACCTTC.

The chain uses TRBV12-5 and TRBJ2-2; TRBD1 might be the D (6 bases). CDR1 is LGHNT, CDR2 FRNRAP, per germline. V dropped 6 bases and J dropped 6 bases, with 17 bases sitting between them. The CDR3 is 15 residues long. The CDR3 coding sequence is TGTGCTAGTGGCAAACAGGGTTCTCTGGCCGGGGAGCTGTTTTTT. This encodes CASGKQGSLAGELFF.

V is TRBV6-5 and J is TRBJ2-4; D not certain. The V end lost 7 bases, the J end lost 11 bases, and 18 bases lay between the germline ends. This CDR3 contains 13 residues. CDR1 and CDR2 (germline): MNHEY, SVGAGI. CDR3 DNA sequence: TGTGCCAGCACCTCACCGGGTACCTCCGTTCAGTACTTC. This codes for CASTSPGTSVQYF.

V is TRBV6-1 and J is TRBJ2-7, with 7 nucleotides matching TRBD2. From germline, CDR1 is MNHNS and CDR2 SASEGT. The CDR3 has 15 amino acids. The J segment lost 2 bases and the V segment lost 7 bases, leaving 11 bases of the junction unmatched. The CDR3 coding sequence is TGTGCCAGCATTCCGAGGGAGGGAGCCACCTACGAGCAGTACTTC. Translated: CASIPREGATYEQYF.

This sequence joins TRBV20-1 and TRBJ2-3; the D is unclear. Germline V CDR1 and CDR2: DFQATT, SNEGSKA (reference sequence). This CDR3 has 11 amino acids. Between the trimmed V and J ends, which lost 3 bases and 6 bases, there was a span of 7 bases. Here the CDR3 DNA reads TGCAGTGCTAGTGGTGTGGATACGCAGTATTTT. It translates to CSASGVDTQYF.

J is TRBJ1-1 and V is TRBV23-1; no reliable D call. TRBV23-1 is an ORF, and what it does is uncertain. This CDR3 contains 16 residues. V was pared by 3 bases and J by 0 bases, with 14 bases between. This CDR3 is CASSHDGEGMNTEAFF. The CDR3 region has the DNA TGCGCCAGCAGTCACGACGGCGAGGGCATGAACACTGAAGCTTTCTTT.

The chain combines TRBV6-5 with TRBJ1-6; D uncertain. V lost 6 bases and J 6 bases, leaving 9 bases between the germline ends. This CDR3 is built from 13 residues. Germline V lookup: CDR1 MNHEY, CDR2 SVGAGI. This chain's CDR3 is CASRTFVNSPLHF. The CDR3 DNA reads as TGTGCCAGCAGGACTTTTGTTAATTCACCCCTCCACTTT.

This chain joins TRBV27 and TRBJ1-1; TRBD1 might be the D (6 bases). Looked up from germline, CDR1 is MNHEY and CDR2 is SMNVEV (reference sequence). Trimming took off 4 bases at V and 1 base at J, with 19 bases between the two ends. This CDR3 region has 17 residues. CDR3 region: CASSYPALSRGNTEAFF. CDR3 DNA sequence: TGTGCCAGCAGTTACCCCGCGTTGAGCAGGGGGAACACTGAAGCTTTCTTT.

The chain is built from TRBV7-2 and TRBJ2-7; 8 bases agree with TRBD1. CDR3 length: 15 residues. J was trimmed by 2 bases and V by 5 bases; bases with no gene match: 8. Germline assignment: CDR1 SGHTA and CDR2 FQGNSA. The CDR3 region has the DNA TGTGCCAGCAGCCCTCGGACAGGGATGGCCTACGAGCAGTACTTC. Its translation: CASSPRTGMAYEQYF.

The rearrangement links TRBV5-5 to TRBJ1-5; D may be TRBD1 (5 bases). Trimming left V 0 bases short and J 1 base short, with 11 bases between. Germline V gives CDR1 SGHKS, CDR2 YYEKEE (reference sequence). The CDR3 loop spans 16 amino acids. The CDR3 sequence: CASSLGGVSSNQPQHF. DNA for the CDR3: TGTGCCAGCAGCTTGGGAGGGGTATCGAGCAATCAGCCCCAGCATTTT. The full variable domain, its missing parts supplied by reference TRBV5-5 and TRBJ1-5, is DAGVTQSPTHLIKTRGQQVTLRCSPISGHKSVSWYQQVLGQGPQFIFQYYEKEERGRGNFPDRFSARQFPNYSSELNVNALLLGDSALYLCASSLGGVSSNQPQHFGDGTRLSIL.

The J gene is TRBJ1-5, the V gene TRBV15; TRBD1 aligns across 10 bases. The V gene's germline CDR1 is LNHNV and CDR2 YYDKDF (reference sequence). The CDR3 is made up of 17 amino acids. The junction had 16 bases not matched to a gene; V was cut back by 3 bases and J by 11 bases. The CDR3 nucleotides read TGTGCCACCAGCAGCGCAACCGGGACAGGGGCCCCGTCTTCCCAGCATTTT. Its protein is CATSSATGTGAPSSQHF.

The chain carries TRBV9 and TRBJ1-1, with 7 bases aligning to TRBD1. The junction had 2 bases not matched to a gene; V was cut back by 3 bases and J by 0 bases. Germline assignment: CDR1 SGDLS and CDR2 YYNGEE. The CDR3 has 14 amino acids. This CDR3 is CASSGQGLNTEAFF. The CDR3 DNA reads TGTGCCAGCAGCGGACAGGGCTTGAACACTGAAGCTTTCTTT.

The genes are TRBV5-1 and TRBJ2-5, with D perhaps matching TRBD1 (6 bases). The CDR3 is made up of 14 amino acids. Deletions cut 1 base from V and 5 bases from J, with 12 bases between. CDR1 is SGHRS and CDR2 is YFSETQ in the germline V gene. The CDR3 protein is CASSLLVTGETQYF. DNA of the CDR3: TGCGCCAGCAGCTTGTTAGTGACAGGCGAGACCCAGTACTTC.

The chain employs TRBV5-1 and TRBJ2-3; 7 bases match TRBD2. Trimming took 4 bases from V and 4 from J; bases not matched to a gene: 6. Germline CDR1 is SGHRS and CDR2 is YFSETQ. The CDR3 extends over 14 amino acids. The CDR3 coding sequence is TGCGCCAGCAGCCTATTAGCGGGCTCAGATACGCAGTATTTT. Amino acid sequence: CASSLLAGSDTQYF.

The CDR3, as DNA: TGTGCCAGCTCACCTGGGGGGCTCGGCAATCAGCCCCAGCATTTT. It yields the protein CASSPGGLGNQPQHF. This chain links TRBV18 with TRBJ1-5; a weak D match, TRBD1 (6 bases). The germline CDR1 and CDR2 sequences are KGHSH and LQKENI. Trimming removed 3 bases from V and 2 bases from J, with 11 bases in between. The CDR3 totals 15 residues.

This clone was recorded once. The chain links TRBV18 to TRBJ2-7; 7 bases agree with TRBD1. The CDR3 covers 15 residues. Per germline, CDR1 KGHSH and CDR2 LQKENI. With V trimmed by 6 bases and J by 5 bases, 13 bases remained unmatched. The CDR3 DNA reads as TGTGCCAGCTCCCAGACGACAGGGTCGGCCCACGAGCAGTACTTC. Its protein is CASSQTTGSAHEQYF.

This chain joins TRBV11-2 and TRBJ2-6; D remains unclear. Germline V gene lookup returns CDR1 SGHAT and CDR2 FQNNGV. The V end lost 7 bases, the J end lost 7 bases, and 11 bases lay between the germline ends. The CDR3 contains 13 residues. Written as DNA, the CDR3 is TGTGCCAGCACCCCGAGGTATGCCAACGTCCTGACTTTC. Translation: CASTPRYANVLTF.

The rearrangement links TRBV4-1 to TRBJ2-7, with 8 nucleotides matching TRBD2. CDR3 length: 17 amino acids. Germline CDR1 reads MGHRA; CDR2 reads YSYEKL. Trimming took 4 bases from V and 2 from J; bases not matched to a gene: 13. The CDR3 nucleotides are TGCGCCAGCAGCCCAGGTTTCGGGGGGGTCCTCACCTACGAGCAGTACTTC. This translates into CASSPGFGGVLTYEQYF.

The DNA of the CDR3 is TGTGCCAGTCGACCCTCAGTGAGGGATACTGGAAACACCATATATTTT. It translates to CASRPSVRDTGNTIYF. The chain combines TRBV28 with TRBJ1-3; unclear D gene. Trimming removed 9 bases from V and 2 bases from J, with 20 bases in between. The CDR3 is 16 amino acids. In germline, CDR1 is MDHEN, CDR2 SYDVKM.

The chain uses TRBV29-1 and TRBJ2-7, with no clear D. Between the trimmed V and J ends, which lost 4 bases and 6 bases, there was a span of 10 bases. CDR3 length equals 11 residues. Per germline, CDR1 SQVTM and CDR2 ANQGSEA. The CDR3 region is CSVVGAVEQYF. In nucleotides, the CDR3 is TGCAGCGTTGTGGGTGCGGTCGAGCAGTACTTC.